One sample yielded the 15 T cell receptor beta chains listed below, sequenced in a study of T cells in women clearing cervical HPV infection (dated by TCRdb to about 2018). Libraries were made using the immunoSEQ multiplex PCR assay. Entries here come from immuneACCESS through TCRdb and include only in-frame sequences with V and J called. Some clones fail to appear in such tables; in the studies checked, an unresolved V gene covers under half of the shortfall, and the cause of the remainder is unknown. The sample has about 36,000 clones on record. The ten most abundant clones make up around 3.5% of the sample. Specimen: blood buffy coat. These receptor sequences come from a woman between 18 and 69 years old with a cervical HPV16 infection that either progressed to CIN3+ or cleared (not recorded which).

About this clone: Read coverage stops 3 residues before the CDR3 terminus; the germline J gene supplies the remainder. This sequence joins TRBV20-1 and TRBJ2-2, with 9 nucleotides matching TRBD2. After removal of 5 bases from V and 0 bases from J, the junction contained 7 bases not matched to a gene. This CDR3 spans 16 amino acids. Germline values: CDR1 DFQATT, CDR2 SNEGSKA (reference sequence). CDR3 region: CSARLAGLTNTGELFF. CDR3 DNA, as far as it was read: TGCAGTGCTCGGCTAGCGGGGTTGACGAACACCGGGGAG.

Remarks on this clone: The read ends 3 residues shy of where the CDR3 ends; the end is completed using the germline J gene. The chain employs TRBV28 and TRBJ2-5; perhaps TRBD1 as D (7 bases). The CDR3 extends over 15 amino acids. The ends were cut back, 4 bases at V and 5 bases at J, with 17 bases in the middle. Germline CDR1 reads MDHEN; CDR2 reads SYDVKM. The CDR3 here is CASSSRQGGRETQYF. CDR3 DNA, as far as it was read: TGTGCCAGCAGTTCCAGACAGGGAGGTCGTGAGACC.

On this clone itself: The read halts 3 residues ahead of the CDR3 end, with the missing end drawn from the germline J gene. The chain employs TRBV7-2 and TRBJ1-6, with 8 bases lining up with TRBD1. The length of the CDR3 is 14 residues. Germline V gene lookup returns CDR1 SGHTA and CDR2 FQGNSA. The junction had 5 bases not matched to a gene; V was cut back by 5 bases and J by 8 bases. The sequenced CDR3 bases are TGTGCCAGCAGCCGAGGACAGGGCTATTCACCC. It encodes CASSRGQGYSP. The CDR3 in its entirety is CASSRGQGYSPLHF.

CDR3 DNA, as far as it was read: TGTGCCAGCGCCCCGACTAGCGGGTCATACGAG. Its protein product is CASAPTSGSYE. The whole CDR3 reads CASAPTSGSYEQYF. V is TRBV18 and J is TRBJ2-7; 10 bases fit TRBD2. Sequencing ends 3 residues short of the CDR3 end; the germline J gene provides the rest. V shed 8 bases and J 4 bases; nucleotides not matched to a gene: 8. Germline CDR1 KGHSH, CDR2 LQKENI. The CDR3 consists of 14 residues.

The CDR3 loop reads CASSQGQGPYEQYF. Incomplete CDR3 DNA: TGTGCCAGCAGCCAAGGACAGGGTCCCTACGAG. This chain joins TRBV14 and TRBJ2-7; 7 bases agree with TRBD1. Sequencing ends 3 residues short of the CDR3 end; the germline J gene provides the rest. Trimming removed 1 base from V and 2 bases from J; junction bases left unmatched: 2. This CDR3 is built from 14 residues. Germline CDR1 and CDR2: SGHDN and FVKESK.

CDR3 amino acids: CASSQDLPRYGYTF. The sequenced part of the CDR3 DNA is TGTGCCAGCAGCCAAGACCTTCCGCGGTATGGC. The V and J genes are TRBV14 and TRBJ1-2; D is uncertain. The read gets to within 3 residues of the CDR3 end, and the germline J gene fills in the rest. Germline CDR1 and CDR2: SGHDN and FVKESK. This CDR3 comprises 14 residues. The V and J ends lost 0 bases and 5 bases respectively, with 10 bases between them. Full variable domain (missing parts from reference TRBV14 and TRBJ1-2): EAGVTQFPSHSVIEKGQTVTLRCDPISGHDNLYWYRRVMGKEIKFLLHFVKESKQDESGMPNNRFLAERTGGTYSTLKVQPAELEDSGVYFCASSQDLPRYGYTFGSGTRLTVV.

On this clone itself: From the germline J gene comes the end of the CDR3, since the read stops 3 residues before it. The V gene is TRBV19, the J gene TRBJ2-3; weak D call: TRBD2 (5 bases). In germline, CDR1 is LNHDA, CDR2 SQIVND (reference sequence). This CDR3 contains 11 residues. V lost 8 bases and J 5 bases, leaving 8 bases between the germline ends. The CDR3 protein is CASFAGDTQYF. The CDR3 bases that were read are TGTGCCAGTTTCGCGGGAGATACG.

By frequency, this clone is medium-sized. The read ends 3 residues early relative to the CDR3; the germline J gene fills the gap. The rearrangement links TRBV20-1 to TRBJ2-3, with a tentative D call TRBD1 (5 bases). From germline, CDR1 is DFQATT and CDR2 SNEGSKA (reference sequence). Trimming took off 5 bases at V and 3 bases at J, with 15 bases between the two ends. This CDR3 has 14 amino acids. CDR3 in amino acids: CSAPKGIETDTQYF. Partial CDR3 DNA: TGCAGTGCTCCGAAGGGGATCGAGACAGATACG.

Details on this clone: The read ends 3 residues before the CDR3 terminus; that terminus is restored from the germline J gene. This chain links TRBV18 with TRBJ2-7; 8 bases map to TRBD1. The length of the CDR3 is 14 residues. Germline CDR1 KGHSH, CDR2 LQKENI. The V gene end was trimmed by 6 bases and the J gene end by 1 base; junction bases not matched to a gene: 5. CDR3 DNA, as far as it was read: TGTGCCAGCTCCACCGGGACAGGATCCTACGAG. It is translated as CASSTGTGSYE. The CDR3 as a whole reads CASSTGTGSYEQYF.

As to this clone: The read falls 3 residues short of the CDR3 end, and the missing part is taken from the germline J gene. J is TRBJ1-5 and V is TRBV7-2; TRBD1 might be the D (5 bases). Trimming pared 5 bases from V and 6 bases from J, leaving 17 bases between. Germline loops: CDR1 SGHTA, CDR2 FQGNSA. The CDR3 sequence is 15 residues long. Incomplete CDR3 DNA: TGTGCCAGCAGCCCCCGGAACCCCGGGGGTCAGCCC. Translated, it gives CASSPRNPGGQP. The full CDR3 protein is CASSPRNPGGQPQHF.

With respect to this clone: The read ends 3 residues early relative to the CDR3; the germline J gene fills the gap. The rearrangement uses TRBV10-3 and TRBJ1-1; tentative D call: TRBD1 (6 bases). Germline V gene lookup returns CDR1 ENHRY and CDR2 SYGVKD. Trimming left V 4 bases short and J 4 bases short, with 13 bases between. The CDR3 has 14 amino acids. The CDR3 sequence is CAISAQGGGTEAFF. The sequenced part of the CDR3 DNA is TGTGCCATCAGTGCACAGGGTGGGGGCACTGAA.

The DNA read from the CDR3 is TGTGCCAGCAGTGGGGACAACTGGGATACG. Its protein product is CASSGDNWDT. The complete CDR3 protein is CASSGDNWDTQYF. The chain carries TRBV6-2 or TRBV6-3 and TRBJ2-3; a weak D match, TRBD1 (6 bases). Read sequence stops 3 residues before the CDR3 end, and the germline J gene provides the missing end. CDR1 and CDR2 from the germline V gene are MNHEY and SVGEGT. V was shortened by 5 bases and J by 6 bases, with 12 bases between the two germline ends. There are 13 residues in the CDR3.

On this clone: The CDR3 end is not reached by the read, which stops 3 residues before it; the germline J gene fills it in. V is TRBV5-1 and J is TRBJ2-7; the match to TRBD1 covers 7 bases. V dropped 4 bases and J dropped 0; count of bases not matched to a gene: 7. Per germline, CDR1 SGHRS and CDR2 YFSETQ. The CDR3 runs to 15 residues. The CDR3 bases that were read are TGCGCCAGCAGCCTATCCGGGACAGCCTCCTACGAG. Its protein is CASSLSGTASYE. The full CDR3 protein reads CASSLSGTASYEQYF.

As regards this clone: The read terminates 3 residues before the CDR3 end, so the remaining end is supplied by the germline J gene. The V call is TRBV12-5, the J call TRBJ2-2; tentative D call: TRBD2 (7 bases). V lost 0 bases and J lost 6, with 14 bases in between. CDR3 length equals 16 residues. The germline CDR1 and CDR2 sequences are LGHNT and FRNRAP. This CDR3 is CASGLVLGGASGELFF. The CDR3 bases that were read are TGTGCTAGTGGTTTGGTACTGGGGGGGGCTTCCGGGGAG. The full variable domain, completed using reference TRBV12-5 and TRBJ2-2, is DARVTQTPRHKVTEMGQEVTMRCQPILGHNTVFWYRQTMMQGLELLAYFRNRAPLDDSGMPKDRFSAEMPDATLATLKIQPSEPRDSAVYFCASGLVLGGASGELFFGEGSRLTVL.

Concerning this clone: The CDR3 end is not reached by the read, which stops 3 residues before it; the germline J gene fills it in. The chain is built from TRBV28 and TRBJ2-7, with 8 nucleotides matching TRBD2. The CDR3 totals 15 residues. CDR1 and CDR2 from the germline V gene are MDHEN and SYDVKM. V lost 6 bases and J lost 3; bases outside the gene matches: 10. The chain's CDR3 is CASRRGSGSFYEQYF. The covered CDR3 bases are TGTGCCAGCAGACGTGGAAGCGGGAGCTTCTACGAG.